This TCR beta chain originates from a study of T cells in Graves' hyperthyroidism and ophthalmopathy (dated by TCRdb to about 2019). Context from the whole study: Peripheral blood was sampled at the time of initial diagnosis, prior to any treatment. In addition, the study compared T-cell repertoires in thyroid tissue and in blood from five or six Graves' hyperthyroidism patients. To identify TCR V-J signatures that set the groups apart, the researchers used a discovery cohort of more than 95 patients, made up of around 42 with Graves' ophthalmopathy and about 60 with stable Graves' hyperthyroidism. The roughly 100 discovery patients were randomly divided into training and test sets at a 7:3 ratio. Prospective prediction of ophthalmopathy was tested in an independent validation cohort consisting of roughly 20 hyperthyroidism patients and more than 15 patients who later progressed to ophthalmopathy. The paper reports TCR Vbeta CDR3 sequencing of about 140 peripheral blood samples: approximately 43 ophthalmopathy, under 80 hyperthyroidism and 17 progressor patients. Following sampling, methimazole starting at 30 mg daily was given to hyperthyroidism patients, and high-dose intravenous methylprednisolone was given to ophthalmopathy patients. What the authors observed across the whole study: No statistical method was used to fix the sample size in advance, and group allocation was not hidden from the investigators. During validation, the model predicted progression to ophthalmopathy a median of around 7 months ahead of onset, with around 70% sensitivity and more than 72% specificity. Most expanded thyroid clonotypes (frequency above 0.001) were also detected in blood, suggesting blood repertoires may reflect thyroid immune responses. Ophthalmopathy was separated from stable hyperthyroidism by a 13 V-J signature model, with approximately 86% sensitivity and roughly 81% specificity obtained in cross-validation and 80%/75% obtained in testing.

This clonotype was recorded many times. Its target antigen remains unknown. Base-call qualities are not available, and no considerably larger clone is one nucleotide away. Stable Graves' hyperthyroidism was defined as the absence of progression to ophthalmopathy over 18 months of follow-up. Hyperthyroidism patients were newly diagnosed, had a disease duration of under 2 months, and were aged 18 to 65 years. Patients with uncontrolled infections, other autoimmune diseases, pregnancy or lactation were excluded. Clinical symptoms, serum thyroxine and TRAb, thyroid ultrasound, and orbital computed tomography formed the basis for the diagnoses. PBMCs were separated from roughly 10 ml of fresh peripheral blood using Ficoll-Paque density gradient centrifugation. Total RNA was extracted using Trizol reagent, and RNA quality was assessed on an Agilent 2100 Bioanalyzer. The TCR beta CDR3 regions were amplified from RNA transcripts. The TCR CDR3 was subjected to a first round of RT-PCR using the HTBI primer set and the Qiagen OneStep RT-PCR kit. Libraries were constructed in a second round of multiplex PCR, after which size selection and purification were performed. Libraries were sequenced paired-end with 100 bp reads on an Illumina HiSeq2000. On the authors' methods: SOAPnuke was used to process the raw data, throwing out any read that contained adapters or uncalled bases, had a mean Phred below 15, or lacked an exact constant-primer or identifier match. High-quality paired reads were merged with COPE v1.2.5, and unique nucleotide sequences were defined as clonotypes. Clonotypes were aligned to IMGT TRBV, TRBD and TRBJ reference segments using MiTCR v1.1. The analysis included only V-J combinations with a frequency above 0.0001, which together covered over 98% of the repertoires. The TCS score was defined as the ratio of F50 (clonal expansion) to E x V (chaos), calculated using BLOSUM62-based TCRdist between CDR3 peptides within each V-J. Welch's t-statistics and random forest reduced fewer than 550 V-J features to 13, which were used in a naive Bayes classifier (R e1071). In-frame beta chains were kept once TCRdb had trimmed the public reads at Q25 with fastp and called clones with MiXCR. Here each entry gathers all rows of one CDR3 protein and keeps the most common genes and DNA. The V and J calls follow TCRdb's processing rather than the paper's. For this sample there are a few hundred thousand distinct CDR3 sequences; around 14% appear just once. 9.2% of the sample is held by the ten biggest clonotypes.

The CDR3 numbers 18 residues from cysteine through phenylalanine. The entry retains the CDR3 DNA only, 54 bases that are in frame from base 1. Looking up the germline V gene yields CDR1 SGHAT and CDR2 FQNNGV. Germline trimming amounts to 1 base on V and 2 bases on J, with 12 as the count of junction bases outside the gene matches. This TCR derives from a woman aged 18-35 years with Graves' hyperthyroidism. Sequenced material: blood. The chain employs TRBV11-2 and TRBJ2-5; a stretch of 8 junction bases matches TRBD2. The CDR3 protein: CASSLGGPGLDAQETQYF. In nucleotide form, the sequence is TGTGCCAGCAGCTTAGGGGGGCCGGGACTAGATGCTCAAGAGACCCAGTACTTC.